One and the same sample provided the 28 T cell receptor beta chains below, sequenced in a study of T cell responses to AZD1222 COVID-19 vaccine. The assay was immunoSEQ multiplex PCR, and TCRdb's table has in-frame clones only and misses some. The table shows 95,000 to 150,000 clones, with roughly 90% occurring only once. The sample consisted of peripheral blood, taken on day 0 of AZD1222 vaccination. These receptors were taken from an adult in good health.

Written as DNA, the CDR3 is TGTGCCAGCAGTTTAGCGGGGGAACAGCCCCAGCATTTT. Its protein is CASSLAGEQPQHF. V and J are TRBV27 and TRBJ1-5; tentatively, D is TRBD1 (5 bases). This CDR3 spans 13 amino acids. Trimming left V 2 bases short and J 7 bases short, with 9 bases between. Germline assignment: CDR1 MNHEY and CDR2 SMNVEV (reference sequence).

This rearrangement joins TRBV28 to TRBJ2-7; D unresolved. V was cut by 8 bases and J by 6 bases, with 20 bases left in between. Germline-derived CDR1 and CDR2 are MDHEN and SYDVKM. The CDR3 runs to 14 residues. CDR3 loop: CASCPGDTAPEQYF. CDR3 coding DNA: TGTGCCAGCTGTCCAGGTGACACGGCCCCCGAGCAGTACTTC.

The genes are TRBV5-1 and TRBJ1-4; no clear D gene. Germline V gene data show CDR1 as SGHRS and CDR2 as YFSETQ. V lost 5 bases and J 4 bases, leaving 12 bases between the germline ends. This CDR3 is built from 14 residues. DNA of the CDR3: TGCGCCAGCAGGTTAGGCGGATTTAATGAAAAACTGTTTTTT. Translating it yields CASRLGGFNEKLFF.

The chain joins TRBV7-2 to TRBJ2-7, with 12 bases identical to TRBD2. The ends lost 4 bases at V and 3 bases at J; junction bases unmatched: 13. This CDR3 comprises 18 residues. Germline V gene lookup returns CDR1 SGHTA and CDR2 FQGNSA. CDR3 amino acids: CASSSHPRTSGGRYEQYF. The CDR3 DNA sequence: TGTGCCAGCAGCTCTCACCCCCGAACTAGCGGGGGGCGCTACGAGCAGTACTTC.

The chain joins TRBV20-1 to TRBJ2-1, with D perhaps matching TRBD2 (5 bases). There are 11 residues in the CDR3. CDR1 is DFQATT, CDR2 SNEGSKA, per germline (reference sequence). With 6 bases removed from V and 7 bases from J, the gap between germline ends came to 10 bases. CDR3 in DNA: TGCAGTGCCCACACTAGGAATGAGCAGTTCTTC. Protein sequence: CSAHTRNEQFF.

V is TRBV25-1 and J is TRBJ1-1; a weak D match, TRBD1 (6 bases). The CDR3 consists of 13 residues. V shed 6 bases and J shed 4 bases, with 12 bases lying between them. The germline gives CDR1 MGHDK, CDR2 SYGVNS. DNA of the CDR3: TGTGCCAGCAGGGGGGCTGGTGGCACTGAAGCTTTCTTT. As protein: CASRGAGGTEAFF.

The genes are TRBV5-4 and TRBJ2-5; 10 nucleotides align to TRBD2. The CDR3 covers 17 residues. The V segment lost 1 base and the J segment 5 bases; nucleotides outside the gene matches: 11. The germline gives CDR1 SGHNT, CDR2 YYREEE (reference sequence). The DNA of the CDR3 is TGTGCCAGCAGCTTGTTAACACTAGCGGGGCCCGGGGAGACCCAGTACTTC. Translated, it gives CASSLLTLAGPGETQYF.

The V and J genes are TRBV4-2 and TRBJ1-3; D not resolved. CDR3 size: 15 residues. V was trimmed by 5 bases and J by 4 bases, leaving 15 bases between them. Germline CDR1 reads LGHNA; CDR2 reads YNFKEQ. The CDR3 loop reads CASSLSRAPGNTIYF. The CDR3 DNA is TGTGCCAGCAGCTTATCCCGAGCCCCGGGAAACACCATATATTTT.

The chain recombines TRBV28 with TRBJ2-7; 7 bases map to TRBD2. CDR1 MDHEN and CDR2 SYDVKM come from the germline V gene. J gave up 2 bases and V 4 bases, and 8 bases lay outside the gene matches. CDR3 length equals 15 residues. CDR3 sequence: CASSSPGGGTYEQYF. CDR3 bases: TGTGCCAGCAGTTCGCCTGGGGGGGGAACCTACGAGCAGTACTTC.

The chain links TRBV7-8 to TRBJ1-1; D gene unclear. CDR1 is SGHVS and CDR2 is FQNEAQ in the germline V gene. The CDR3 contains 13 residues. With 6 bases removed from V and 0 bases from J, the gap between germline ends came to 8 bases. CDR3 in amino acids: CASSYLMNTEAFF. The CDR3 DNA is TGTGCCAGCAGTTACCTGATGAACACTGAAGCTTTCTTT.

The V and J genes are TRBV4-1 and TRBJ2-1; D is uncertain. Germline V gene sequence: CDR1 MGHRA, CDR2 YSYEKL. With 3 bases removed from V and 5 bases from J, the gap between germline ends came to 23 bases. The CDR3 spans 18 residues. The DNA for the CDR3 is TGCGCCAGCAGCCATTTATTCCTCACGGCACCCCTGAACAATGAGCAGTTCTTC. Translated: CASSHLFLTAPLNNEQFF.

Details on this clone: Other DNA sequences in the same sample also yield this CDR3. The chain couples TRBV6-2 or TRBV6-3 to TRBJ1-2; D gene ambiguous. Germline values: CDR1 MNHEY, CDR2 SVGEGT. The CDR3 runs to 11 residues. Trimming left V 3 bases short and J 4 bases short, with 3 bases between. This CDR3 is CASSYPYGYTF. As DNA, the CDR3 is TGTGCCAGCAGTTATCCCTATGGCTACACCTTC.

This clone was detected only a few times. This rearrangement joins TRBV4-1 to TRBJ2-7; D unclear. This CDR3 region has 11 residues. V dropped 3 bases and J dropped 5 bases, with 5 bases sitting between them. CDR1 MGHRA and CDR2 YSYEKL come from the germline V gene. The CDR3 loop reads CASSQMDEQYF. CDR3 DNA sequence: TGCGCCAGCAGCCAGATGGACGAGCAGTACTTC.

This clone was seen a single time. The chain has TRBV28 and TRBJ2-1; tentatively, D is TRBD2 (5 bases). The germline gives CDR1 MDHEN, CDR2 SYDVKM. V lost 6 bases, J lost 1 base, and 10 bases lay in between. The CDR3 is 14 residues long. The CDR3: CASRAGASYNEQFF. CDR3 coding DNA: TGTGCCAGCAGGGCGGGCGCTTCCTACAATGAGCAGTTCTTC.

The chain recombines TRBV6-4 with TRBJ2-1, with 7 bases lining up with TRBD2. The CDR3 is made up of 15 amino acids. V was pared by 2 bases and J by 5 bases, with 6 bases of the junction left unmatched. Germline V gene lookup returns CDR1 MRHNA and CDR2 SNTAGT. In DNA, the CDR3 is TGTGCCAGCAGTGACAGTAGCGGGTGGGACAATGAGCAGTTCTTC. It translates to CASSDSSGWDNEQFF.

The sample holds one count of this clone. The chain has TRBV15 and TRBJ2-5; 13 nucleotides line up with TRBD2. CDR3 size: 17 residues. Germline CDR1 is LNHNV and CDR2 is YYDKDF (reference sequence). J gave up 1 base and V 1 base, and 3 bases lay outside the gene matches. The CDR3 here is CATSRGGLAGVQETQYF. The DNA of the CDR3 is TGTGCCACCAGCAGAGGTGGACTAGCGGGGGTCCAAGAGACCCAGTACTTC.

This chain uses TRBV30 with TRBJ2-5; TRBD2 is a possible D gene (5 bases). V was pared by 0 bases and J by 4 bases, with 6 bases between. Germline V gene lookup returns CDR1 GTSNPN and CDR2 SVGIG (reference sequence). The CDR3 is 12 amino acids. CDR3 DNA: TGTGCCTGGAGTGTACGGGGAGAGACCCAGTACTTC. Its protein product is CAWSVRGETQYF.

The CDR3 DNA reads as TGTGCCAGCAGCTCTACGCGGGAAAATGAGCAGTTCTTC. Encoded protein: CASSSTRENEQFF. This chain connects TRBV7-3 to TRBJ2-1; tentatively, D is TRBD2 (6 bases). Deletions cut 4 bases from V and 7 bases from J, with 11 bases between. CDR1 and CDR2 (germline): SGHTA, FQGTGA. CDR3 length: 13 residues.

There are many counts of this clone. This chain connects TRBV6-1 to TRBJ1-6; D remains ambiguous. Germline CDR1 and CDR2: MNHNS and SASEGT. The CDR3 is made up of 16 amino acids. The V and J ends lost 0 bases and 7 bases respectively, with 13 bases between them. The CDR3 reads CASSEADRAGNSPLHF. The CDR3 DNA reads as TGTGCCAGCAGTGAAGCGGATCGGGCTGGCAATTCACCCCTCCACTTT.

The chain uses TRBV5-1 and TRBJ1-2, with 9 bases matching TRBD1. The V and J ends lost 3 bases and 8 bases, in that order; junction bases with no gene match: 5. CDR3 length: 13 amino acids. The germline CDR1 and CDR2 sequences are SGHRS and YFSETQ. The chain's CDR3 is CASSSDRGGGYTF. The CDR3 bases are TGCGCCAGCAGCTCGGACAGGGGAGGCGGCTACACCTTC.

The gene calls are TRBV4-1 and TRBJ2-2, with a weak D call TRBD1 (5 bases). The CDR3 runs 14 residues. Germline V gene sequence: CDR1 MGHRA, CDR2 YSYEKL. Trimming stripped 4 bases from V and 5 bases from J, with 11 bases between. The CDR3 spells CASSPYKGTGELFF. The CDR3 DNA reads TGCGCCAGCAGCCCGTACAAGGGGACCGGGGAGCTGTTTTTT.

The rearrangement links TRBV6-5 to TRBJ1-4; TRBD1 might be the D (5 bases). CDR3 size: 15 residues. V was pared by 8 bases and J by 5 bases, with 18 bases between. The germline gives CDR1 MNHEY, CDR2 SVGAGI. Here the CDR3 DNA reads TGTGCCAGCCGGGCCGGGACTCAGGAAAATGAAAAACTGTTTTTT. Residues: CASRAGTQENEKLFF.

With regard to this clone: The sample holds other DNA sequences that translate to the same CDR3. The chain recombines TRBV2 with TRBJ1-5; D call uncertain. Trimming took 3 bases from V and 3 from J, leaving 6 bases between them. The germline CDR1 and CDR2 sequences are SNHLY and FYNNEI. CDR3 length equals 13 residues. CDR3 nucleotide sequence: TGTGCCAGCAGTGACGGGTCCAATCAGCCCCAGCATTTT. Its translation is CASSDGSNQPQHF.

V is TRBV11-2 and J is TRBJ1-1; tentative D call: TRBD1 (5 bases). V lost 3 bases and J lost 1, with 12 bases in between. The CDR3 contains 15 residues. The V gene's germline CDR1 is SGHAT and CDR2 FQNNGV. The CDR3 reads CASSFGSRGNTEAFF. CDR3 nucleotide sequence: TGTGCCAGCAGCTTCGGTTCAAGGGGGAACACTGAAGCTTTCTTT.

The V call is TRBV12-3 or TRBV12-4, the J call TRBJ1-5; D remains unclear. This CDR3 region has 13 residues. Trimming removed 7 bases at V and 7 bases at J, with 14 bases between. The CDR3 region has the DNA TGTGCCAGCACCCTCGGAGGAGAACAGCCCCAGCATTTT. Translated, it gives CASTLGGEQPQHF.

The genes are TRBV6-5 and TRBJ2-7; 10 bases align to TRBD1. Trimming removed 8 bases from V and 6 bases from J; junction bases left unmatched: 10. Germline V gene sequence: CDR1 MNHEY, CDR2 SVGAGI. The CDR3 runs to 14 residues. CDR3 amino acids: CASSPDRGRREQYF. For the CDR3, the DNA is TGTGCCAGCTCCCCAGACAGGGGGCGCCGCGAGCAGTACTTC.

The V call is TRBV28, the J call TRBJ2-7; 11 bases align to TRBD2. The CDR3 consists of 15 residues. J gave up 4 bases and V 5 bases, and 7 bases lay outside the gene matches. The germline gives CDR1 MDHEN, CDR2 SYDVKM. The CDR3 DNA follows: TGTGCCAGCAGTCCCCCGGGACTAGCGGTATACGAGCAGTACTTC. This codes for CASSPPGLAVYEQYF.

The chain recombines TRBV6-5 with TRBJ2-3, with D hard to call. CDR1 is MNHEY and CDR2 is SVGAGI in the germline V gene. Trimming pared 2 bases from V and 2 bases from J, leaving 11 bases between. The CDR3 is 15 residues long. CDR3 protein: CASSYDGSATDTQYF. CDR3 coding DNA: TGTGCCAGCAGTTACGACGGGTCGGCCACAGATACGCAGTATTTT.